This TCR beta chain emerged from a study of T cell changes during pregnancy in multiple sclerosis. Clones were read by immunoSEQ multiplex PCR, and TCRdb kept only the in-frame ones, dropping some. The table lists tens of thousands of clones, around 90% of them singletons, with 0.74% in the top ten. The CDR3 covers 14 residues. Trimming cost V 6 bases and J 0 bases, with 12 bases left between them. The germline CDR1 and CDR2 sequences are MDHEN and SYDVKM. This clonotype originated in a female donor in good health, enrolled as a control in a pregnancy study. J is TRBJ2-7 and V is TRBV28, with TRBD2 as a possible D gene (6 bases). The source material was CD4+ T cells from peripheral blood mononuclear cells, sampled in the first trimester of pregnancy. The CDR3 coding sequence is TGTGCCAGCAGACTAGCCCCAGGCTCCTACGAGCAGTACTTC. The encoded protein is CASRLAPGSYEQYF.